Included here is one T cell receptor (beta chain) sequence, with context. The sample is drawn from a study of blood T cell repertoires in COVID-19. Measured with immunoSEQ multiplex PCR; TCRdb has only the in-frame clones, and not every one. The sample yields fewer than 250,000 clones, about 90% seen once. The J segment lost 6 bases and the V segment lost 0 bases, leaving 4 bases of the junction unmatched. The CDR3 loop spans 14 amino acids. Looked up from germline, CDR1 is MGHDK and CDR2 is SYGVNS. Sequencing was carried out using peripheral blood. The source is a man in his thirties or forties with acute or convalescent COVID-19. V usage is TRBV25-1 and J usage is TRBJ1-2; 7 bases align to TRBD1. The CDR3 DNA sequence: TGTGCCAGCAGTGAATATTTAACAGGGGATGGCTACACCTTC. Translation: CASSEYLTGDGYTF.